The rows below give T cell receptor beta chains drawn from one sample of a study of OX40 agonist ivuxolimab in advanced cancers. Using immunoSEQ multiplex PCR, the repertoire was profiled, and TCRdb retains in-frame clones only, with some absent. The sample shows some 81,000 clones, 70% to 90% of them seen only once. The material sequenced was CD4+ or CD8+ T cells sorted from blood, taken in a trial of the OX40 agonist ivuxolimab. These TCRs come from an adult with an advanced solid tumor such as melanoma, head and neck, liver or kidney cancer. Each CDR3 is given with its conserved first and last residue. Each record gives: CDR3 protein, CDR3 DNA, D gene, clone size, V gene, J gene. A D gene is named only where the DNA matches it firmly. Rows give clone size only sometimes, using once, few, many, or a class for an expanded clone.

CASSLILGSGYTF	TGTGCCAGCAGCTTAATCCTTGGCAGCGGCTACACCTTC	-	-	TRBV7-9	TRBJ1-2
CASSQTLHVDGYTF	TGTGCCAGCAGCCAAACCCTACACGTCGATGGCTACACCTTC	-	-	TRBV14	TRBJ1-2
CAWTHLDSLNSPLHF	TGTGCCTGGACCCACTTGGACAGCCTGAATTCACCCCTCCACTTT	-	-	TRBV30	TRBJ1-6
CASSQGVGGANVLTF	TGCGCCAGCAGCCAAGGGGTTGGTGGGGCCAACGTCCTGACTTTC	-	-	TRBV5-1	TRBJ2-6
CASSQESGVNSPLHF	TGTGCCAGCAGCCAAGAGTCAGGGGTTAATTCACCCCTCCACTTT	-	once	TRBV4-2	TRBJ1-6
CASSSRDQGETDTQYF	TGTGCCAGCAGCTCGAGGGACCAGGGGGAGACCGATACGCAGTATTTT	TRBD1	-	TRBV7-3	TRBJ2-3
CASSLLPTSTDTQYF	TGTGCCAGCAGCTTACTACCGACTAGCACAGATACGCAGTATTTT	-	-	TRBV7-2	TRBJ2-3
CASSLYRGVTGELFF	TGTGCCAGCAGCTTGTACAGGGGGGTCACCGGGGAGCTGTTTTTT	TRBD1	-	TRBV5-4	TRBJ2-2
CASSFSGTGTEAFF	TGTGCCAGCAGCTTTTCCGGGACAGGCACTGAAGCTTTCTTT	TRBD1	once	TRBV7-3	TRBJ1-1
CASREGGGEYQPQHF	TGTGCCAGCCGCGAGGGGGGGGGCGAGTATCAGCCCCAGCATTTT	-	-	TRBV7-9	TRBJ1-5
CASSLRRSPTEAFF	TGTGCCAGCAGCTTGCGGCGGAGCCCCACTGAAGCTTTCTTT	-	-	TRBV5-6	TRBJ1-1
CASSSSSGGAYEQFF	TGTGCCAGTAGTAGTAGTAGCGGGGGGGCTTATGAGCAGTTCTTC	TRBD2	-	TRBV19	TRBJ2-1
CSATTYYGYTF	TGCAGTGCTACCACCTACTATGGCTACACCTTC	-	-	TRBV20-1	TRBJ1-2
CASSSSGGVGQPQHF	TGTGCCAGCAGTTCCTCAGGGGGCGTCGGTCAGCCCCAGCATTTT	TRBD1	-	TRBV28	TRBJ1-5
CASSHRPSGGFYNEQFF	TGTGCCAGCAGCCACAGGCCTAGCGGGGGGTTCTACAATGAGCAGTTCTTC	TRBD2	-	TRBV7-2	TRBJ2-1
CASRWGLSNEKLFF	TGTGCCAGCAGGTGGGGGTTGAGCAATGAAAAACTGTTTTTT	-	few	TRBV6-1	TRBJ1-4